These 27 T cell receptor beta chains came from one sample sequenced in a study of T cells after yellow fever vaccination. TCRdb ran MiXCR on the 5' RACE reads and lists one entry per CDR3 protein. The data contain about 14,000 distinct CDR3 sequences, 7.3% of them seen just once; the ten biggest clones take up more than 1.5%. The material was PBMCs, either bulk or a sorted T-cell subset (CD4+, CD8+, memory, or dextramer-sorted; not recorded which), obtained on the day of the yellow fever booster vaccination. All receptors derive from a man in his late teens or twenties who received the YFV17D yellow fever vaccine.

This clonotype was observed many times. V and J are TRBV7-2 and TRBJ2-1; 7 bases fit TRBD2. Trimming took 4 bases from V and 5 from J; bases not matched to a gene: 2. Germline loops: CDR1 SGHTA, CDR2 FQGNSA. CDR3 length: 13 amino acids. CDR3 nucleotides: TGTGCCAGCAGCTCGGGACTAAACAATGAGCAGTTCTTC. Translated: CASSSGLNNEQFF.

By sample share, this clonotype is medium-sized. The chain employs TRBV5-1 and TRBJ1-3; 7 bases are a match to TRBD1. CDR1 SGHRS and CDR2 YFSETQ come from the germline V gene. Germline trimming cut 4 bases from V and 1 base from J; bases unmatched to any gene: 17. The CDR3 is 19 amino acids. CDR3 in amino acids: CASSLRPAGQVDSGNTIYF. The CDR3 nucleotides read TGCGCCAGCAGCCTGAGACCTGCCGGACAGGTCGATTCTGGAAACACCATATATTTT.

This clonotype was observed at least ten times. This chain uses TRBV20-1 with TRBJ2-3, with 8 bases that match TRBD2. Trimming at V came to 1 base and at J to 2 bases, leaving 11 bases not matched to a gene. Per germline, CDR1 DFQATT and CDR2 SNEGSKA (reference sequence). This CDR3 is 17 amino acids long. CDR3 protein: CSARASWGRGATDTQYF. DNA for the CDR3: TGCAGTGCTAGAGCCTCCTGGGGGCGGGGGGCCACAGATACGCAGTATTTT.

This clonotype was observed at least ten times. The genes are TRBV6-2 or TRBV6-3 and TRBJ1-1; possible D gene TRBD1, 6 bases. Germline values: CDR1 MNHEY, CDR2 SVGEGT. V lost 7 bases, J lost 1 base, and 34 bases lay in between. The CDR3 loop spans 21 amino acids. The CDR3 sequence is CASTQAVPSTRRQVPNTEAFF. For the CDR3, the DNA is TGTGCCAGCACTCAGGCGGTTCCTTCGACTAGGAGACAGGTCCCGAACACTGAAGCTTTCTTT.

The CDR3: CASSPGVRQETQYF. The CDR3 coding sequence is TGTGCCAGCAGCCCGGGGGTGAGGCAAGAGACCCAGTACTTC. This sequence joins TRBV7-3 and TRBJ2-5; TRBD2 is a possible D gene (6 bases). The CDR3 is 14 amino acids. V dropped 5 bases and J dropped 2 bases, with 12 bases sitting between them. Per the germline V gene, CDR1 is SGHTA and CDR2 is FQGTGA.

This clonotype has a count of ten or more. This chain uses TRBV5-1 with TRBJ1-1, with 10 bases aligning to TRBD1. Germline-derived CDR1 and CDR2 are SGHRS and YFSETQ. Germline trimming cut 2 bases from V and 4 bases from J; bases unmatched to any gene: 11. CDR3 length equals 17 residues. This CDR3 reads CASSFGQGVVAVTEAFF. Here the CDR3 DNA reads TGCGCCAGCAGCTTTGGACAGGGGGTGGTCGCGGTCACTGAAGCTTTCTTT.

This clonotype was picked up many times. The rearrangement uses TRBV7-2 and TRBJ2-2; D is unclear. CDR3 size: 15 residues. Per the germline V gene, CDR1 is SGHTA and CDR2 is FQGNSA. Trimming left V 0 bases short and J 6 bases short, with 11 bases between. This chain's CDR3 is CASSLALTLSGELFF. CDR3 coding DNA: TGTGCCAGCAGCTTAGCCTTGACCCTATCCGGGGAGCTGTTTTTT.

This clonotype is medium-sized (0.01 to 0.1%). This chain uses TRBV9 with TRBJ2-3; no clear D. The CDR3 runs to 13 residues. V lost 1 base and J lost 0, with 3 bases in between. The germline gives CDR1 SGDLS, CDR2 YYNGEE. CDR3 sequence: CASSVTSTDTQYF. In DNA, the CDR3 is TGTGCCAGCAGCGTAACTAGCACAGATACGCAGTATTTT.

This clonotype was seen at least ten times. The chain is built from TRBV7-9 and TRBJ2-3; TRBD2 agrees at 13 bases. This CDR3 region has 17 residues. The germline CDR1 and CDR2 sequences are SEHNR and FQNEAQ (reference sequence). Trimming at V came to 0 bases and at J to 3 bases, leaving 3 bases not matched to a gene. In nucleotides, the CDR3 is TGTGCCAGCAGCTTAGCGCGACTAGCGGGGGGAACAGATACGCAGTATTTT. It codes for CASSLARLAGGTDTQYF. Looking up the rest from reference TRBV7-9 and TRBJ2-3 gives the full variable domain: DTGVSQNPRHKITKRGQNVTFRCDPISEHNRLYWYRQTLGQGPEFLTYFQNEAQLEKSRLLSDRFSAERPKGSFSTLEIQRTEQGDSAMYLCASSLARLAGGTDTQYFGPGTRLTVL.

The chain couples TRBV7-7 to TRBJ2-2, with D possibly being TRBD1 or TRBD2 (5 bases each). The germline V gene has CDR1 SSHAT and CDR2 FNYEAQ (reference sequence). CDR3 length: 15 amino acids. V was clipped by 6 bases and J by 0 bases, with 11 bases between them. Written as DNA, the CDR3 is TGTGCCAGCAGTACCGGGACGGCGAACACCGGGGAGCTGTTTTTT. This encodes CASSTGTANTGELFF.

This clonotype is medium-sized (0.01 to 0.1%) in the sample. The V gene is TRBV11-2, the J gene TRBJ1-5; the D is unclear. The CDR3 loop spans 13 amino acids. Germline CDR1 and CDR2: SGHAT and FQNNGV. The V end was cut by 5 bases, the J end by 4 bases, with 9 bases between. DNA for the CDR3: TGTGCCAGCAGCCGTGAGGAGAATCAGCCCCAGCATTTT. As protein: CASSREENQPQHF.

This clonotype is medium-sized. The V gene is TRBV4-1, the J gene TRBJ2-7, with TRBD2 matching over 11 bases. The germline V gene has CDR1 MGHRA and CDR2 YSYEKL. CDR3 length: 13 residues. The V segment lost 3 bases and the J segment 6 bases; nucleotides outside the gene matches: 1. The DNA for the CDR3 is TGCGCCAGCAGCCAGCTAGCGGGGGGCGAGCAGTACGTC. This gives the protein CASSQLAGGEQYV.

By its share, this clonotype is medium-sized. J is TRBJ2-1 and V is TRBV5-1; weak D call: TRBD1 (5 bases). The V end was cut by 1 base, the J end by 5 bases, with 7 bases between. This CDR3 spans 13 amino acids. Per germline, CDR1 SGHRS and CDR2 YFSETQ. The CDR3, as DNA: TGCGCCAGCAGCTTGACAGGCAACAATGAGCAGTTCTTC. Its protein is CASSLTGNNEQFF.

This clonotype was counted many times. The chain is built from TRBV5-4 and TRBJ2-3; weak D call: TRBD2 (7 bases). From germline, CDR1 is SGHNT and CDR2 YYREEE (reference sequence). The length of the CDR3 is 18 residues. V dropped 7 bases and J dropped 2 bases, with 26 bases sitting between them. The CDR3 sequence is CASPDSPGGGLPTDTQYF. In DNA form, the CDR3 reads TGTGCCAGCCCCGATTCCCCGGGGGGCGGTCTACCCACAGATACGCAGTATTTT. The full variable domain, rest sourced from reference TRBV5-4 and TRBJ2-3, is ETGVTQSPTHLIKTRGQQVTLRCSSQSGHNTVSWYQQALGQGPQFIFQYYREEENGRGNFPPRFSGLQFPNYSSELNVNALELDDSALYLCASPDSPGGGLPTDTQYFGPGTRLTVL.

This clonotype was seen many times. The CDR3 protein is CASSTGLEETQYF. DNA of the CDR3: TGTGCCAGCAGCACAGGACTAGAAGAGACCCAGTACTTC. This chain connects TRBV7-2 to TRBJ2-5, with 7 nucleotides matching TRBD2. J was trimmed by 3 bases and V by 5 bases; bases with no gene match: 3. Germline V lookup: CDR1 SGHTA, CDR2 FQGNSA. This CDR3 is built from 13 residues.

In this sample, this clonotype turned up many times. Here the CDR3 reads CASSQDPLASTDTQYF. CDR3 DNA sequence: TGCGCCAGCAGCCAAGATCCCCTAGCTAGCACAGATACGCAGTATTTT. The chain couples TRBV4-3 to TRBJ2-3, with a tentative D call TRBD2 (5 bases). Per the germline V gene, CDR1 is LGHNA and CDR2 is YSLEER. The CDR3 sequence is 16 residues long. The V end was cut by 0 bases, the J end by 0 bases, with 10 bases between.

This clonotype was detected ten times or more. The chain is built from TRBV6-1 and TRBJ2-7, with a weak D call TRBD1 (5 bases). Trimming stripped 6 bases from V and 6 bases from J, with 12 bases between. The CDR3 loop spans 12 amino acids. Germline V gene data show CDR1 as MNHNS and CDR2 as SASEGT. CDR3 coding DNA: TGTGCCAGCAGCAGGGAAGGGGCCGAGCAGTACTTC. It yields the protein CASSREGAEQYF.

This clonotype was observed many times. The chain carries TRBV28 and TRBJ1-1, with 9 bases identical to TRBD1. This CDR3 contains 13 residues. Germline CDR1 is MDHEN and CDR2 is SYDVKM. J was trimmed by 9 bases and V by 6 bases; bases with no gene match: 8. The CDR3 loop is CASRGPTGGKAFF. The DNA of the CDR3 is TGTGCCAGCAGGGGTCCGACAGGGGGGAAAGCTTTCTTT.

This clonotype appeared many times. The chain employs TRBV10-3 and TRBJ1-1; tentative D call: TRBD1 (5 bases). The V end lost 4 bases, the J end lost 4 bases, and 10 bases lay between the germline ends. The length of the CDR3 is 13 residues. CDR1 is ENHRY, CDR2 SYGVKD, per germline. DNA of the CDR3: TGTGCCATCAGTGTCCCGGGGGTCACTGAAGCTTTCTTT. Its translation: CAISVPGVTEAFF.

In this sample, this clonotype is medium-sized (0.01 to 0.1%). The rearrangement joins TRBV5-6 to TRBJ2-6, with D hard to call. Germline CDR1 and CDR2: SGHDT and YYEEEE. The CDR3 runs 15 residues. With 1 base removed from V and 0 bases from J, the gap between germline ends came to 5 bases. The CDR3 is CASSLLDSGANVLTF. The DNA for the CDR3 is TGTGCCAGCAGCTTGCTAGACTCTGGGGCCAACGTCCTGACTTTC. The whole variable domain, remainder taken from reference TRBV5-6 and TRBJ2-6, is DAGVTQSPTHLIKTRGQQVTLRCSPKSGHDTVSWYQQALGQGPQFIFQYYEEEERQRGNFPDRFSGHQFPNYSSELNVNALLLGDSALYLCASSLLDSGANVLTFGAGSRLTVL.

This clonotype was detected ten times or more. V is TRBV4-3 and J is TRBJ2-3; 10 bases fit TRBD2. The CDR3 is 18 residues long. The V gene's germline CDR1 is LGHNA and CDR2 YSLEER. With V trimmed by 0 bases and J by 1 base, 7 bases remained unmatched. This CDR3 reads CASSQEAAGGLGTDTQYF. The CDR3 nucleotides are TGCGCCAGCAGCCAAGAGGCAGCGGGGGGGCTGGGCACAGATACGCAGTATTTT.

By share of the sample, this clonotype is medium-sized. V and J are TRBV7-3 and TRBJ2-3; D is possibly TRBD2 (5 bases). V was clipped by 5 bases and J by 4 bases, with 10 bases between them. The CDR3 has 13 residues. The germline gives CDR1 SGHTA, CDR2 FQGTGA. Here the CDR3 reads CASSQELADTQYF. The CDR3 DNA reads TGTGCCAGCAGCCAAGAACTAGCAGATACGCAGTATTTT.

In this sample, this clonotype is medium-sized (0.01 to 0.1%). This chain connects TRBV20-1 to TRBJ2-1, with 9 nucleotides matching TRBD1. V lost 4 bases to trimming and J lost 5 bases; unmatched junction nucleotides: 3. Germline-derived CDR1 and CDR2 are DFQATT and SNEGSKA (reference sequence). The CDR3 loop spans 13 amino acids. CDR3 amino acids: CSATGDRDNEQFF. The DNA of the CDR3 is TGCAGTGCTACAGGGGACAGGGACAATGAGCAGTTCTTC.

Ten or more counts support this clonotype. This chain uses TRBV7-8 with TRBJ2-5; 7 nucleotides agree with TRBD1. Germline CDR1 is SGHVS and CDR2 is FQNEAQ. V was pared by 5 bases and J by 1 base, with 4 bases of the junction left unmatched. The CDR3 length is 14 residues. The DNA of the CDR3 is TGTGCCAGCAGCGCATACAGGGGCCAAGAGACCCAGTACTTC. It is translated as CASSAYRGQETQYF.

This clonotype is labeled as medium-sized. This rearrangement joins TRBV5-1 to TRBJ2-1; D remains unclear. Germline-derived CDR1 and CDR2 are SGHRS and YFSETQ. The CDR3 covers 13 residues. The germline V and J ends were trimmed by 0 bases and 7 bases, with 8 bases remaining between them. The CDR3 region has the DNA TGCGCCAGCAGCTTGGCCATGGTTAATGAGCAGTTCTTC. Translated: CASSLAMVNEQFF.

This clonotype was counted at least ten times. The chain combines TRBV5-1 with TRBJ2-3; D possibly corresponds to TRBD2 (6 bases). The CDR3 is 14 amino acids. Germline CDR1 and CDR2: SGHRS and YFSETQ. V was shortened by 0 bases and J by 1 base, with 6 bases between the two germline ends. The CDR3 bases are TGCGCCAGCAGCTTGGGGGAGGGCACAGATACGCAGTATTTT. Protein product: CASSLGEGTDTQYF.

This clonotype was found many times. This chain connects TRBV27 to TRBJ2-1; no clear D. Per germline, CDR1 MNHEY and CDR2 SMNVEV (reference sequence). V was pared by 6 bases and J by 6 bases, with 18 bases between. The CDR3 loop spans 15 amino acids. The CDR3, as DNA: TGTGCCAGCAGCACCCGATTCCTCTGGGGCAATGAGCAGTTCTTC. This gives the protein CASSTRFLWGNEQFF.